This T cell receptor beta chain comes out of a study of blood T cell repertoires in COVID-19. The overall study: The study drew acute and convalescent COVID-19 samples from the United States, Italy and Spain. T cells, B-cell-depleted T cells, or PBMCs provided the cDNA or gDNA that served as material.

Germline V CDR1 and CDR2: SGHNT, YYREEE (reference sequence). V was cut by 2 bases and J by 5 bases, with 3 bases left in between. The CDR3 totals 11 residues. In the original processing: Amplification of reference gene primers provided the estimated nucleated cell counts. Sequencing used immunoSEQ multiplex PCR; TCRdb keeps in-frame clones, though not all of them. Clone size and V and J calls were adopted from that table, with D and trimming inferred from the DNA. The sample has 500,000 or so clones, about 85% seen once. This chain links TRBV5-4 with TRBJ2-3; D gene uncertain. The TCR comes from a woman aged 18-29 years who had recovered from COVID-19. Sequenced sample: PBMCs or T cells enriched from blood (not recorded which). CDR3 protein: CASSFQDTQYF. The CDR3 DNA reads as TGTGCCAGCAGCTTTCAAGATACGCAGTATTTT.